These 17 T cell receptor beta chains were all obtained from the same sample, sequenced in a study of T cell clonality in common variable immunodeficiency. General study results and limits: Reportedly, TCR beta sequences from common variable immunodeficiency showed fewer deletions and N-nucleotide insertions.

Sequenced by immunoSEQ multiplex PCR; TCRdb stores in-frame clones only, minus some. The sample was found to contain about 34,000 clones, and every one recurs. Antigen specificity for these receptors is unknown. Sequencing was done on a sample of peripheral blood mononuclear cells. The source is a human donor with common variable immunodeficiency.

The chain's CDR3 is CASSPNIGQSQPQHF. The DNA read from the CDR3 is TGTGCCAGCTCACCAAATATAGGGCAGAGTCAGCCC. The rearrangement uses TRBV18 and TRBJ1-5; D is undetermined. With the read ending 3 residues before the CDR3 end, the germline J gene is used to fill in that end. The germline V gene encodes CDR1 KGHSH and CDR2 LQKENI. Trimming cost V 2 bases and J 6 bases, with 14 bases left between them. The CDR3 has 15 amino acids.

This clone was picked up many times. The read gets to within 3 residues of the CDR3 end, and the germline J gene fills in the rest. J is TRBJ2-1 and V is TRBV28; D may be TRBD2 (6 bases). The CDR3 spans 13 residues. V was trimmed by 4 bases and J by 7 bases, leaving 11 bases between them. Per the germline V gene, CDR1 is MDHEN and CDR2 is SYDVKM. The CDR3 region is CASSSRGLNEQFF. CDR3 DNA (partial): TGTGCCAGCAGTTCCCGGGGGTTGAATGAG.

This clone was seen a handful of times. The sequenced part of the CDR3 DNA is TGCGCCAGCAGTCTCCACGACAGCAACTCTAACTATGGC. Translating gives CASSLHDSNSNYG. The CDR3 in its entirety is CASSLHDSNSNYGYTF. The V gene is TRBV23-1, the J gene TRBJ1-2; TRBD1 is a possible D gene (5 bases). The read terminates 3 residues ahead of where the CDR3 ends, so the germline J gene completes it. TRBV23-1 falls under the ORF class, with uncertain function. V lost 4 bases, J lost 0 bases, and 15 bases lay in between. The CDR3 is made up of 16 amino acids.

This clone was counted many times. The DNA ends 3 residues before the CDR3 does, and the rest of the CDR3 is filled in from the germline J gene. Other DNA sequences from this sample encode an identical CDR3 as well. V and J are TRBV7-2 and TRBJ2-3, with 8 positions matching TRBD2. Germline V gives CDR1 SGHTA, CDR2 FQGNSA. This CDR3 is built from 14 residues. V lost 5 bases, J lost 2 bases, and 3 bases stayed unmatched. The CDR3 region is CASSLGGATDTQYF. CDR3 bases read: TGTGCCAGCAGCCTCGGGGGGGCCACAGATACG. Full variable domain (missing parts from reference TRBV7-2 and TRBJ2-3): GAGVSQSPSNKVTEKGKDVELRCDPISGHTALYWYRQSLGQGLEFLIYFQGNSAPDKSGLPSDRFSAERTGGSVSTLTIQRTQQEDSAVYLCASSLGGATDTQYFGPGTRLTVL.

In its sample, this clone was seen many times. The CDR3 sequence is CASSFGTSSTDTQYF. The DNA read from the CDR3 is TGCGCCAGCAGCTTTGGGACTAGCAGCACAGATACG. The chain recombines TRBV5-1 with TRBJ2-3; 9 nucleotides line up with TRBD2. The CDR3 end falls 3 residues outside the read, so it is completed with the germline J gene. Germline V CDR1 and CDR2: SGHRS, YFSETQ. With V trimmed by 2 bases and J by 0 bases, 1 base remained unmatched. The CDR3 loop spans 15 amino acids.

Many counts were recorded for this clone. The read terminates 3 residues before the CDR3 end, so the remaining end is supplied by the germline J gene. This chain joins TRBV18 and TRBJ2-3, with 7 bases that match TRBD1. The CDR3 is made up of 16 amino acids. The junction had 8 bases not matched to a gene; V was cut back by 4 bases and J by 1 base. CDR1 and CDR2 from the germline V gene are KGHSH and LQKENI. The CDR3: CASSLGWDRRTDTQYF. CDR3 DNA (partial): TGTGCCAGCTCACTCGGATGGGACAGACGCACAGATACG. Together with reference TRBV18 and TRBJ2-3, the CDR3 gives the full variable domain: NAGVMQNPRHLVRRRGQEARLRCSPMKGHSHVYWYRQLPEEGLKFMVYLQKENIIDESGMPKERFSAEFPKEGPSILRIQQVVRGDSAAYFCASSLGWDRRTDTQYFGPGTRLTVL.

This clone ranks as medium-sized (0.01 to 0.1%). The read finishes 3 residues shy of the CDR3 end, and the germline J gene is used to complete it. The chain couples TRBV4-1 to TRBJ2-7; 10 nucleotides line up with TRBD2. With 0 bases clipped from V and 4 bases from J, the junction kept 9 bases outside the gene matches. CDR1 is MGHRA and CDR2 is YSYEKL in the germline V gene. CDR3 size: 17 residues. The CDR3 loop is CASSQDLPAGGPYEQYF. CDR3 bases read: TGCGCCAGCAGCCAAGATCTTCCAGCGGGAGGGCCTTACGAG.

This clone showed up many times. The CDR3 end falls 3 residues outside the read, so it is completed with the germline J gene. V is TRBV19 and J is TRBJ1-1; possible D gene TRBD1, 6 bases. V was shortened by 3 bases and J by 4 bases, with 15 bases between the two germline ends. The CDR3 consists of 15 residues. Per the germline V gene, CDR1 is LNHDA and CDR2 is SQIVND (reference sequence). CDR3 in amino acids: CASSMVLGQRTEAFF. The CDR3 DNA, read in part, is TGTGCCAGTAGTATGGTATTAGGACAGCGCACTGAA.

This clone was seen at least ten times. Read sequence stops 3 residues before the CDR3 end, and the germline J gene provides the missing end. This chain joins TRBV5-1 and TRBJ1-6; 8 bases are a match to TRBD1. Germline trimming cut 9 bases from V and 4 bases from J; bases unmatched to any gene: 9. There are 15 residues in the CDR3. Germline lookup yields CDR1 SGHRS and CDR2 YFSETQ. CDR3 bases read: TGCGCCACGTCCACCGGGACAGGTTATAATTCACCC. It yields the protein CATSTGTGYNSP. The whole CDR3 protein is CATSTGTGYNSPLHF.

Regarding this clone: Read sequence stops 3 residues before the CDR3 end, and the germline J gene provides the missing end. The gene calls are TRBV7-9 and TRBJ2-7, with 7 bases aligning to TRBD1. The CDR3 runs to 15 residues. The germline V gene encodes CDR1 SEHNR and CDR2 FQNEAQ (reference sequence). J lost 2 bases, V lost 7 bases, and 11 bases had no gene match. The CDR3 protein is CASTSQQGNPYEQYF. CDR3 DNA, as far as it was read: TGTGCCAGCACCTCTCAACAGGGGAACCCCTACGAG. Supplemented by reference TRBV7-9 and TRBJ2-7, the full variable domain reads DTGVSQNPRHKITKRGQNVTFRCDPISEHNRLYWYRQTLGQGPEFLTYFQNEAQLEKSRLLSDRFSAERPKGSFSTLEIQRTEQGDSAMYLCASTSQQGNPYEQYFGPGTRLTVT.

This clone was observed at least ten times. The CDR3 extends 3 residues past the end of the read, so its final part is completed from the germline J gene. The rearrangement uses TRBV11-2 and TRBJ1-1, with D uncertain. Per germline, CDR1 SGHAT and CDR2 FQNNGV. Trimming took 0 bases from V and 1 from J, leaving 6 bases between them. The CDR3 loop spans 14 amino acids. The CDR3 bases that were read are TGTGCCAGCAGCTTAGAGCGGCCGAACACTGAA. This encodes CASSLERPNTE. The whole CDR3 reads CASSLERPNTEAFF.

In its sample, this clone was seen many times. The read falls 3 residues short of the CDR3 end, and the missing part is taken from the germline J gene. J is TRBJ2-2 and V is TRBV11-2, with D possibly being TRBD2 (5 bases). The CDR3 extends over 14 amino acids. V shed 4 bases and J shed 3 bases, with 9 bases lying between them. In germline, CDR1 is SGHAT, CDR2 FQNNGV. Here the CDR3 reads CASSSDSYTGELFF. CDR3 DNA, as far as it was read: TGTGCCAGCAGCTCGGACTCTTACACCGGGGAG.

This clone was counted between two and nine times. The sequenced part of the CDR3 DNA is TGTGCCAGCAGCCTGGGACAGGATCAGCCC. Translating it yields CASSLGQDQP. The full CDR3 protein is CASSLGQDQPQHF. J is TRBJ1-5 and V is TRBV7-2; 8 bases map to TRBD1. From the germline J gene comes the end of the CDR3, since the read stops 3 residues before it. V was clipped by 5 bases and J by 5 bases; unmatched bases: 2. Germline V gene data show CDR1 as SGHTA and CDR2 as FQGNSA. The CDR3 contains 13 residues.

As regards this clone: The read ends 3 residues early relative to the CDR3; the germline J gene fills the gap. The chain recombines TRBV5-1 with TRBJ1-2; 8 positions agree with TRBD1. Germline V gene lookup returns CDR1 SGHRS and CDR2 YFSETQ. With V trimmed by 6 bases and J by 4 bases, 5 bases remained unmatched. This CDR3 region has 13 residues. CDR3 sequence: CASNYGTGYGYTF. The covered CDR3 bases are TGCGCCAGCAATTACGGGACAGGCTATGGC.

Of note for this clone: Read coverage stops 3 residues before the CDR3 terminus; the germline J gene supplies the remainder. This chain links TRBV10-2 with TRBJ2-7; TRBD2 is a possible D gene (7 bases). The germline CDR1 and CDR2 sequences are WSHSY and SAAADI. V lost 7 bases and J lost 6, with 13 bases in between. CDR3 size: 12 residues. The part of the CDR3 DNA that was read is TGCGCCAGCACATTGGGAGGGGGCGAG. It codes for CASTLGGGE. In full, the CDR3 is CASTLGGGEQYF.

This clone was seen a few times. The CDR3 end falls 3 residues outside the read, so it is completed with the germline J gene. The chain recombines TRBV19 with TRBJ2-6; perhaps TRBD2 as D (6 bases). The CDR3 totals 18 residues. CDR1 is LNHDA and CDR2 is SQIVND in the germline V gene (reference sequence). Trimming took off 6 bases at V and 2 bases at J, with 20 bases between the two ends. CDR3 protein: CASSPGGGPGAGANVLTF. CDR3 DNA, as far as it was read: TGTGCCAGTAGCCCCGGGGGAGGCCCAGGCGCTGGGGCCAACGTC.

This clone came up many times. The read stops 3 residues short of the end of the CDR3; the missing end is completed from the germline J gene. This rearrangement joins TRBV7-3 to TRBJ2-3; 7 bases fit TRBD2. Per the germline V gene, CDR1 is SGHTA and CDR2 is FQGTGA. Trimming removed 4 bases from V and 3 bases from J; junction bases left unmatched: 4. This CDR3 is built from 14 residues. The CDR3 sequence is CASSSVGGTDTQYF. The sequenced CDR3 bases are TGTGCCAGCAGCTCAGTGGGGGGGACAGATACG.